Sequencing of this TCR beta chain was carried out in a study of blood T cells in healthy people across ages. Comment on this clonotype: Its antigen is still unknown.

Trimming took off 5 bases at V and 13 bases at J, with 23 bases between the two ends. The CDR3 contains 14 residues. Together with a sample-barcoded 5' primer, a J-beta primer mix was included in a second PCR lasting roughly 6 to 12 cycles. A minimum of 2.5 million CDR3-containing paired-end reads was obtained for each sample. TCRdb independently ran MiXCR on the 5' RACE reads; one entry per CDR3 protein. The sample lists 850,000 to 1,300,000 distinct CDR3 sequences; more than 35% were seen once. Each sample yielded at least 5.5 micrograms of PBMC total RNA. Study-level results: Higher diversity and more naive CD4+ cells were features of long-lived donors, compared to aged donors.

The sequencing input was blood. V gene TRBV12-3 or TRBV12-4 combines with J gene TRBJ2-5, with D perhaps TRBD1 or TRBD2 (5 bases each). This receptor was taken from a woman aged 60 to 75 in good health. The CDR3 sequence: CASSPPGPSQAGYF. CDR3 DNA: TGTGCCAGCAGTCCCCCGGGGCCCTCACAGGCGGGGTACTTC.